This entry describes one T cell receptor (beta chain). The junction differs from germline at one of its ends, possibly a read error. RNA was extracted from bulk tissue without any cell sorting. This non-tumor lung sample came from over 3 cm beyond the tumor edge. Looked up from germline, CDR1 is LGHNA and CDR2 is YSLEER. The CDR3 contains 15 residues. This sample was included in a study of tumor and adjacent non-tumor tissue in lung cancer. A modified ARM-PCR protocol with three rounds of nested PCR amplified TCRbeta. MiXCR was run by TCRdb on the multiplex PCR reads, yielding one entry per CDR3 protein. The sample includes around 82,000 distinct CDR3 sequences, 80% to 90% of them seen just once.

The V and J genes are TRBV4-3 and TRBJ1-2, with D possibly matching TRBD1 (6 bases). Material for sequencing was distant non-tumor lung tissue. The clonotype comes from a man aged 55 to 70 with non-small cell lung cancer. The CDR3 coding sequence is TGCGACAGCAGCCAAGATCCACAGGGAGGAGGTGGCTACACCTTT. It is translated as CDSSQDPQGGGGYTF.